This T cell receptor (beta chain) was recorded in a study of vaccination and CD4 T cells after COVID-19. Described treatment: roughly 10-day PBMC culture with coronavirus spike peptide pools or control peptides (ViraFEST assay). Concerning this clonotype: Its antigen is undetermined.

V was shortened by 4 bases and J by 12 bases, with 15 bases between the two germline ends. The CDR3 has 12 amino acids. Looked up from germline, CDR1 is SNHLY and CDR2 is FYNNEI. The Oncomine TCR Beta short-read assay sequenced DNA from cultured CD4+ T cells. TCRdb passed the PCR reads through MiXCR, listing each CDR3 protein once. The sample contains over 10,000 distinct CDR3 sequences, roughly 56% of which appear only once. The chain carries TRBV2 and TRBJ1-1; no definite D call. This sequence originates from a human donor who had recovered from COVID-19. Sample: CD4+ T cells from blood, cultured in vitro. DNA of the CDR3: TGTGCCAGCAGTGTATCGTTAGAAACGCCTTTCTTT. Protein product: CASSVSLETPFF. The full variable domain, its missing parts supplied by reference TRBV2 and TRBJ1-1, is EPEVTQTPSHQVTQMGQEVILRCVPISNHLYFYWYRQILGQKVEFLVSFYNNEISEKSEIFDDQFSVERPDGSNFTLKIRSTKLEDSAMYFCASSVSLETPFFGQGTRLTVV.